Following are 30 T cell receptor beta chains from one sample sequenced in a study of T cell repertoires in cytomegalovirus infection. TCRdb reprocessed the reads with MiXCR, giving one entry per CDR3 protein. The sample yields around 530,000 distinct CDR3 sequences, 26% seen once. Sequencing was carried out using PBMCs. All receptors come from a human donor in good health (CMV status not recorded). Some clones in this sample may be carry-over from other donors' samples.

In this sample, this clonotype turned up a few times. The chain combines TRBV20-1 with TRBJ2-5; D call uncertain. Germline V gene data show CDR1 as DFQATT and CDR2 as SNEGSKA (reference sequence). The length of the CDR3 is 12 residues. V lost 0 bases and J 4 bases, leaving 6 bases between the germline ends. CDR3 DNA: TGCAGTGCTAGAGATGATCGAGAGACCCAGTACTTC. Translating it yields CSARDDRETQYF.

The V gene is TRBV14, the J gene TRBJ1-2, with no clear D. Germline V CDR1 and CDR2: SGHDN, FVKESK. Trimming removed 3 bases at V and 4 bases at J, with 9 bases between. The CDR3 sequence is 13 residues long. The CDR3 region has the DNA TGTGCCAGCAGCCAGGGCAGATCCTATGGCTACACCTTC. It codes for CASSQGRSYGYTF.

The chain has TRBV24-1 and TRBJ2-3; the match to TRBD2 covers 9 bases. This CDR3 contains 15 residues. Trimming at V came to 4 bases and at J to 6 bases, leaving 7 bases not matched to a gene. Looked up from germline, CDR1 is KGHDR and CDR2 is SFDVKD. For the CDR3, the DNA is TGTGCCACCAGTGACGAAGCGGGAGGCTCGGATACGCAGTATTTT. The encoded protein is CATSDEAGGSDTQYF.

This clonotype was found many times. V usage is TRBV24-1 and J usage is TRBJ1-6, with TRBD1 as a possible D gene (5 bases). V was pared by 7 bases and J by 7 bases, with 13 bases between. The germline V gene has CDR1 KGHDR and CDR2 SFDVKD. There are 14 residues in the CDR3. CDR3: CATRGDSGNSPLHF. The CDR3, as DNA: TGTGCCACCAGGGGAGACTCAGGGAATTCACCCCTCCACTTT.

CDR3 coding DNA: TGTGCCAGCAGTTTTGGGTCCGCCGTGCAGTTCTTC. Translating it yields CASSFGSAVQFF. This chain uses TRBV12-3 or TRBV12-4 with TRBJ2-1; D not certain. Trimming took off 3 bases at V and 12 bases at J, with 12 bases between the two ends. The CDR3 covers 12 residues.

The rearrangement uses TRBV29-1 and TRBJ1-2; D unclear. Germline V CDR1 and CDR2: SQVTM, ANQGSEA. The CDR3 length is 17 residues. V lost 3 bases to trimming and J lost 4 bases, with 24 bases between them. The DNA of the CDR3 is TGCAGCGTTGATTGGGGTTTTGATTGGTATGAGGGCTATGGCTACACCTTC. It specifies CSVDWGFDWYEGYGYTF.

This clonotype was recorded at least ten times. The CDR3 here is CASSLSLAGGHNEQFF. The CDR3 DNA follows: TGTGCCAGCAGCTTATCCCTAGCGGGAGGACACAATGAGCAGTTCTTC. V and J are TRBV7-2 and TRBJ2-1; 11 bases line up with TRBD2. This CDR3 is 16 amino acids long. J was trimmed by 5 bases and V by 2 bases; bases with no gene match: 5. Germline V gene data show CDR1 as SGHTA and CDR2 as FQGNSA.

As concerns this clonotype: A much larger clone lies a single base off, so this may be a read error. The chain recombines TRBV7-2 with TRBJ1-2, with TRBD1 identical over 7 bases. CDR1 and CDR2 (germline): SGHTA, FQGNSA. The CDR3 sequence is 13 residues long. After removal of 5 bases from V and 7 bases from J, the junction contained 7 bases not matched to a gene. CDR3 nucleotides: TGTGCCAGCAGCATAGGACAGGACTCTGGCTACACCTTC. Protein: CASSIGQDSGYTF.

The chain uses TRBV7-9 and TRBJ2-6; no clear D gene. This CDR3 has 16 residues. Per the germline V gene, CDR1 is SEHNR and CDR2 is FQNEAQ (reference sequence). V lost 5 bases, J lost 0 bases, and 11 bases lay in between. The CDR3 sequence: CASSLAQSSGANVLTF. The CDR3 region has the DNA TGTGCCAGCAGCCTCGCACAGAGCTCTGGGGCCAACGTCCTGACTTTC.

V and J are TRBV7-3 and TRBJ1-3, with D perhaps matching TRBD1 (5 bases). Germline lookup yields CDR1 SGHTA and CDR2 FQGTGA. This CDR3 has 14 amino acids. Trimming removed 3 bases from V and 6 bases from J, with 12 bases in between. The CDR3 loop is CASSLSGTENTIYF. The CDR3 DNA reads as TGTGCCAGCAGCTTGTCCGGGACGGAAAACACCATATATTTT.

The chain carries TRBV18 and TRBJ2-7; 11 bases map to TRBD1. Germline V gene lookup returns CDR1 KGHSH and CDR2 LQKENI. CDR3 length equals 15 residues. The V segment lost 3 bases and the J segment 4 bases; nucleotides outside the gene matches: 5. DNA of the CDR3: TGTGCCAGCTCACCCGGGACAGGGGGGCCTTACGAGCAGTACTTC. It translates to CASSPGTGGPYEQYF.

V gene TRBV7-4 combines with J gene TRBJ1-5, with 7 bases lining up with TRBD1. The CDR3 is 17 residues long. Unmatched junction bases numbered 12, after V lost 5 bases and J lost 2 bases. Germline assignment: CDR1 SGHVT and CDR2 SQSDAQ. The CDR3 protein is CASSQGEGYVGNQPQHF. The CDR3 DNA sequence: TGTGCCAGCAGCCAGGGGGAGGGGTATGTTGGCAATCAGCCCCAGCATTTT.

This clonotype was found a few times. The chain joins TRBV28 to TRBJ2-7; D is uncertain. The CDR3 is 12 amino acids. Trimming cost V 4 bases and J 6 bases, with 10 bases left between them. The germline CDR1 and CDR2 sequences are MDHEN and SYDVKM. CDR3 amino acids: CASSSHPREQYV. CDR3 coding DNA: TGTGCCAGCAGTTCCCACCCCCGCGAGCAGTACGTC.

This clonotype has just a few counts. This rearrangement joins TRBV28 to TRBJ2-7; TRBD1 matches 8 bases. The CDR3 is made up of 14 amino acids. The germline CDR1 and CDR2 sequences are MDHEN and SYDVKM. The J segment lost 6 bases and the V segment lost 5 bases, leaving 9 bases of the junction unmatched. CDR3 nucleotides: TGTGCCAGCAGTCCTCGCTACGGACAGGGCGAGCAGTACTTC. Translating it yields CASSPRYGQGEQYF. Complete variable domain (other parts from reference TRBV28 and TRBJ2-7): DVKVTQSSRYLVKRTGEKVFLECVQDMDHENMFWYRQDPGLGLRLIYFSYDVKMKEKGDIPEGYSVSREKKERFSLILESASTNQTSMYLCASSPRYGQGEQYFGPGTRLTVT.

This clonotype was recorded many times. The CDR3 coding sequence is TGTGCCAGCAGTTCCGTTCGCAGAGGGTTTTCGCCTGGAAACACCATATATTTT. This encodes CASSSVRRGFSPGNTIYF. The chain employs TRBV6-9 and TRBJ1-3; D gene unclear. CDR3 size: 18 residues. Germline CDR1 MNHGY, CDR2 SVAAGI. V lost 4 bases to trimming and J lost 2 bases, with 21 bases between them.

This clonotype has at least ten counts. The chain couples TRBV7-2 to TRBJ2-6; a weak D match, TRBD1 (5 bases). This CDR3 is built from 17 residues. Germline V gene lookup returns CDR1 SGHTA and CDR2 FQGNSA. V was shortened by 1 base and J by 2 bases, with 12 bases between the two germline ends. CDR3: CASSLVGRLAGANVLTF. CDR3 DNA: TGTGCCAGCAGCTTAGTGGGGCGGCTCGCTGGGGCCAACGTCCTGACTTTC.

This clonotype was recorded many times. This sequence joins TRBV7-2 and TRBJ1-1, with D possibly being TRBD1 (6 bases). Between the trimmed V and J ends, which lost 5 bases and 5 bases, there was a span of 18 bases. Germline lookup yields CDR1 SGHTA and CDR2 FQGNSA. CDR3 size: 15 residues. The CDR3: CASSPRNLGATEAFF. The CDR3 nucleotides are TGTGCCAGCAGCCCTAGAAATCTGGGGGCAACTGAAGCTTTCTTT. Drawing the rest from reference TRBV7-2 and TRBJ1-1, the complete variable domain is GAGVSQSPSNKVTEKGKDVELRCDPISGHTALYWYRQSLGQGLEFLIYFQGNSAPDKSGLPSDRFSAERTGGSVSTLTIQRTQQEDSAVYLCASSPRNLGATEAFFGQGTRLTVV.

This rearrangement joins TRBV12-3 or TRBV12-4 to TRBJ1-2; D is unclear. V was clipped by 6 bases and J by 7 bases, with 15 bases between them. The CDR3 is 13 amino acids. As DNA, the CDR3 is TGTGCCAGCAGAAGGCCGCGCGGGAGTGGCTACACCTTC. Protein product: CASRRPRGSGYTF.

The chain is built from TRBV28 and TRBJ2-6; D gene unclear. The CDR3 consists of 15 residues. Trimming stripped 6 bases from V and 0 bases from J, with 9 bases between. Germline lookup yields CDR1 MDHEN and CDR2 SYDVKM. CDR3 protein: CASREGPSGANVLTF. CDR3 DNA sequence: TGTGCCAGCAGGGAAGGACCCTCTGGGGCCAACGTCCTGACTTTC.

This clonotype was seen at least ten times. This chain uses TRBV7-2 with TRBJ2-2; D is unresolved. Trimming cost V 8 bases and J 0 bases, with 7 bases left between them. Germline CDR1 reads SGHTA; CDR2 reads FQGNSA. The CDR3 is made up of 13 amino acids. The CDR3 DNA sequence: TGTGCCAGCGCCTTCGCGAACACCGGGGAGCTGTTTTTT. Amino acid sequence: CASAFANTGELFF.

This clonotype turned up a few times. V and J are TRBV7-3 and TRBJ2-3, with a tentative D call TRBD1 (6 bases). Germline CDR1 is SGHTA and CDR2 is FQGTGA. The CDR3 runs 14 residues. Trimming left V 6 bases short and J 1 base short, with 11 bases between. Here the CDR3 reads CASRGGWGTDTQYF. CDR3 DNA: TGTGCCAGCAGAGGGGGATGGGGCACAGATACGCAGTATTTT.

The chain is built from TRBV5-5 and TRBJ2-7, with TRBD1 matching 9 bases. CDR1 SGHKS and CDR2 YYEKEE come from the germline V gene (reference sequence). This CDR3 has 16 amino acids. Germline trimming cut 0 bases from V and 6 bases from J; bases unmatched to any gene: 10. CDR3 residues: CASSLALGQGFGEQYV. CDR3 bases: TGTGCCAGCAGCTTGGCCCTGGGACAGGGTTTCGGCGAGCAGTACGTC.

CDR3 region: CASSEWGLAGGSYEQYF. In DNA form, the CDR3 reads TGCGCCAGCAGTGAATGGGGACTAGCGGGAGGGTCCTACGAGCAGTACTTC. The J gene is TRBJ2-7, the V gene TRBV10-2; TRBD2 aligns across 16 bases. The germline V gene encodes CDR1 WSHSY and CDR2 SAAADI. The CDR3 has 17 residues. The V and J ends lost 3 bases and 1 base, in that order; junction bases with no gene match: 3.

This chain joins TRBV2 and TRBJ1-2; no firm D call. The germline V gene has CDR1 SNHLY and CDR2 FYNNEI. Trimming stripped 10 bases from V and 3 bases from J, with 15 bases between. The CDR3 covers 13 residues. CDR3 amino acids: CATRTGRDYGYTF. CDR3 nucleotide sequence: TGTGCCACGCGGACGGGCCGGGACTATGGCTACACCTTC.

There are many counts of this clonotype. The gene calls are TRBV28 and TRBJ1-5; TRBD1 agrees at 10 bases. CDR3 length: 14 amino acids. Germline CDR1 reads MDHEN; CDR2 reads SYDVKM. V was clipped by 7 bases and J by 6 bases; unmatched bases: 6. The CDR3, as DNA: TGTGCCAGCACCAAAAGGACAGGGGGTCAGCCCCAGCATTTT. Encoded protein: CASTKRTGGQPQHF.

This clonotype has at least ten counts. The chain employs TRBV10-3 and TRBJ1-5; D call uncertain. This CDR3 is built from 14 residues. With 0 bases removed from V and 4 bases from J, the gap between germline ends came to 7 bases. Germline V gene lookup returns CDR1 ENHRY and CDR2 SYGVKD. The CDR3 region is CAISESASNQPQHF. CDR3 bases: TGTGCCATCAGTGAGTCGGCCTCTAATCAGCCCCAGCATTTT.

This clonotype has only one observation. The chain uses TRBV20-1 and TRBJ2-3; 8 bases fit TRBD2. The ends lost 7 bases at V and 8 bases at J; junction bases unmatched: 8. The CDR3 is 12 amino acids. Germline values: CDR1 DFQATT, CDR2 SNEGSKA (reference sequence). The DNA for the CDR3 is TGCAGTGAGGTTAGCGGGACGGGTACGCAGTATTTT. It is translated as CSEVSGTGTQYF.

The V call is TRBV12-3 or TRBV12-4, the J call TRBJ2-3, with 11 bases that match TRBD2. After removal of 6 bases from V and 0 bases from J, the junction contained 5 bases not matched to a gene. The CDR3 loop spans 16 amino acids. CDR3 protein: CASRPGLAESTDTQYF. Here the CDR3 DNA reads TGTGCCAGCAGACCGGGACTAGCGGAAAGCACAGATACGCAGTATTTT.

The V call is TRBV30, the J call TRBJ1-3; D gene uncertain. The CDR3 is 13 amino acids. V lost 3 bases, J lost 4 bases, and 10 bases lay in between. CDR1 and CDR2 from the germline V gene are GTSNPN and SVGIG (reference sequence). In DNA form, the CDR3 reads TGTGCCTGGAGCCTCGGGCCCGGAAACACCATATATTTT. It translates to CAWSLGPGNTIYF.

The chain joins TRBV5-8 to TRBJ1-1; TRBD1 agrees at 8 bases. Germline V gives CDR1 SGHTS, CDR2 YDEGEE. This CDR3 has 11 amino acids. V lost 4 bases and J lost 13; bases outside the gene matches: 6. CDR3 coding DNA: TGTGCCAGCAGCGACAGGGGAATGGGTTTCTTT. Its translation: CASSDRGMGFF.